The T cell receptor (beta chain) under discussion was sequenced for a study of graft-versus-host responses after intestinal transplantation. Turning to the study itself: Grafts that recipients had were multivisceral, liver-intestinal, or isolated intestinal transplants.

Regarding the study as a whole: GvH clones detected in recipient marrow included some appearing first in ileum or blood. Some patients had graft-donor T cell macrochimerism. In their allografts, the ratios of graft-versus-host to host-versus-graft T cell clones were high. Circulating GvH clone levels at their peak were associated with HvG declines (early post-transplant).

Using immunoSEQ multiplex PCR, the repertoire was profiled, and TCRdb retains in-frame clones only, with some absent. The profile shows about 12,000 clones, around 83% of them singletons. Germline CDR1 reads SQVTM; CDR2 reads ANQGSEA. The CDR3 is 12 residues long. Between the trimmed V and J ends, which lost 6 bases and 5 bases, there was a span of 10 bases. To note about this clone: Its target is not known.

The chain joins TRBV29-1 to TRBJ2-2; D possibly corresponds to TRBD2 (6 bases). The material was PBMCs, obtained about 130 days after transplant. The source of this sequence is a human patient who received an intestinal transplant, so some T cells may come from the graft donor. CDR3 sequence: CSVHGGTGELFF. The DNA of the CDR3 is TGCAGCGTACACGGGGGTACCGGGGAGCTGTTTTTT.